Below are 18 T cell receptor beta chains sequenced from a single sample in a study of cytotoxic CD8 clonotypes in ibrutinib-treated CLL (dated by TCRdb to the early 2020s). The method was the immunoSEQ multiplex PCR assay. TCRdb retrieved this table from immuneACCESS and kept in-frame rearrangements only. Not all clones are present; in checked studies, unresolved V genes account for under half, and no reason is known for the remainder. In all, the sample holds 200,000 to 250,000 clones, and roughly 73% of those were seen once. The top ten hold 11% of the sample. Interpreted using the paper, the time point label stands for: approximately 11 months on ibrutinib. Specimen: PBMCs, collected after 12 months of ibrutinib treatment. The receptors derive from a human donor with chronic lymphocytic leukemia.

This chain links TRBV19 with TRBJ1-5; TRBD1 agrees at 9 bases. Germline CDR1 LNHDA, CDR2 SQIVND (reference sequence). Germline trimming cut 4 bases from V and 5 bases from J; bases unmatched to any gene: 9. This CDR3 contains 16 residues. The CDR3 sequence: CASSSLRDRDHQPQHF. The CDR3 nucleotides read TGTGCCAGTAGTAGTCTTCGGGACAGGGACCATCAGCCCCAGCATTTT.

The chain uses TRBV7-8 and TRBJ1-5; possibly TRBD1 for D (5 bases). The CDR3 loop spans 16 amino acids. Germline V gene lookup returns CDR1 SGHVS and CDR2 FQNEAQ. V lost 4 bases and J 4 bases, leaving 17 bases between the germline ends. CDR3 amino acids: CASSSLVRGVNQPQHF. The CDR3 region has the DNA TGTGCCAGCAGCTCGCTGGTGAGAGGGGTTAATCAGCCCCAGCATTTT.

The V call is TRBV27, the J call TRBJ1-6; 9 bases are shared with TRBD1. Germline CDR1 is MNHEY and CDR2 is SMNVEV (reference sequence). The CDR3 totals 17 residues. Trimming cost V 4 bases and J 4 bases; bases outside gene matches: 8. The chain's CDR3 is CASSSLPGTGYNSPLHF. In nucleotides, the CDR3 is TGTGCCAGCAGTTCCCTCCCCGGGACAGGGTATAATTCACCCCTCCACTTT.

This rearrangement joins TRBV4-1 to TRBJ1-6; a weak D match, TRBD1 (6 bases). Trimming left V 4 bases short and J 5 bases short, with 15 bases between. Germline V gives CDR1 MGHRA, CDR2 YSYEKL. This CDR3 has 16 amino acids. The CDR3 spells CASSLAGGGDNSPLHF. CDR3 DNA sequence: TGCGCCAGCAGCCTAGCGGGGGGGGGCGATAATTCACCCCTCCACTTT.

This clone has a single count. This sequence joins TRBV6-5 and TRBJ2-3; 8 bases align to TRBD2. V shed 4 bases and J 5 bases; nucleotides not matched to a gene: 2. This CDR3 region has 13 residues. CDR1 is MNHEY, CDR2 SVGAGI, per germline. The CDR3, as DNA: TGTGCCAGCAGTTTAGCGGGAAAAGATACGCAGTATTTT. Protein sequence: CASSLAGKDTQYF.

This clone was counted a single time. The CDR3 loop is CASSLEAGHANTGELFF. The DNA for the CDR3 is TGTGCCAGCAGCTTAGAAGCGGGACACGCGAACACCGGGGAGCTGTTTTTT. J is TRBJ2-2 and V is TRBV7-9; D possibly corresponds to TRBD2 (7 bases). V gave up 1 base and J gave up 0 bases, with 12 bases separating them. The CDR3 covers 17 residues. Germline V gives CDR1 SEHNR, CDR2 FQNEAQ (reference sequence).

This chain uses TRBV5-4 with TRBJ2-6; perhaps TRBD1 as D (5 bases). V was shortened by 5 bases and J by 0 bases, with 12 bases between the two germline ends. The CDR3 length is 16 residues. Per germline, CDR1 SGHNT and CDR2 YYREEE (reference sequence). The CDR3 loop is CASRIGHLSGANVLTF. Here the CDR3 DNA reads TGTGCCAGCAGAATCGGACACCTCTCTGGGGCCAACGTCCTGACTTTC.

The chain is built from TRBV5-4 and TRBJ1-2; a possible D gene is TRBD1 (6 bases). V lost 4 bases to trimming and J lost 3 bases, with 10 bases between them. The CDR3 length is 13 residues. Germline lookup yields CDR1 SGHNT and CDR2 YYREEE (reference sequence). CDR3 sequence reads: CASSKTGDYGYTF. The CDR3 DNA follows: TGTGCCAGCAGCAAGACAGGCGACTATGGCTACACCTTC.

The chain carries TRBV15 and TRBJ1-2, with a tentative D call TRBD1 (6 bases). Germline CDR1 reads LNHNV; CDR2 reads YYDKDF (reference sequence). This CDR3 comprises 15 residues. V gave up 1 base and J gave up 8 bases, with 17 bases separating them. CDR3 sequence (DNA): TGTGCCACCAGCAGAGTAAACAGGGCAGGTAGCGGCTACACCTTC. This codes for CATSRVNRAGSGYTF.

This clone was picked up many times. The rearrangement joins TRBV5-4 to TRBJ2-3, with D tentatively TRBD1 (5 bases). The CDR3 has 15 residues. From germline, CDR1 is SGHNT and CDR2 YYREEE (reference sequence). The V and J ends lost 0 bases and 8 bases respectively, with 16 bases between them. The CDR3 region is CASSLGRQGSGTQYF. The CDR3 coding sequence is TGTGCCAGCAGCTTGGGAAGGCAGGGAAGTGGTACGCAGTATTTT.

V is TRBV6-6 and J is TRBJ1-2; 9 bases line up with TRBD1. The CDR3 totals 15 residues. The germline V gene has CDR1 MNHNY and CDR2 SVGAGI (reference sequence). V lost 0 bases, J lost 3 bases, and 2 bases stayed unmatched. In DNA, the CDR3 is TGTGCCAGCAGTTACTCGGACAGGGGCCACTATGGCTACACCTTC. As protein: CASSYSDRGHYGYTF.

The chain couples TRBV7-6 to TRBJ2-5, with D perhaps being TRBD1 or TRBD2 (6 bases each). The CDR3 has 16 amino acids. Germline CDR1 and CDR2: SGHVS and FNYEAQ. The ends were cut back, 2 bases at V and 2 bases at J, with 15 bases in the middle. The CDR3 sequence: CASSLNGGAPQETQYF. CDR3 in DNA: TGTGCCAGCAGCTTAAACGGGGGCGCCCCTCAAGAGACCCAGTACTTC.

The chain has TRBV19 and TRBJ2-5, with 8 bases matching TRBD2. CDR1 and CDR2 (germline): LNHDA, SQIVND (reference sequence). This CDR3 has 14 amino acids. V shed 6 bases and J 5 bases; nucleotides not matched to a gene: 8. The CDR3 DNA reads as TGTGCCAGTAGGGAAGCGGGGGCCGGGGAGACCCAGTACTTC. Translation gives CASREAGAGETQYF.

CDR3 residues: CASSLIAAGFEGANVLTF. The CDR3 nucleotides read TGTGCCAGCAGCTTGATTGCAGCGGGGTTTGAAGGGGCCAACGTCCTGACTTTC. This chain links TRBV5-6 with TRBJ2-6; 7 bases align to TRBD2. The CDR3 is 18 residues long. Germline V gene data show CDR1 as SGHDT and CDR2 as YYEEEE. The junction had 11 bases not matched to a gene; V was cut back by 1 base and J by 4 bases.

This clone was counted a single time. The genes are TRBV2 and TRBJ1-1, with D hard to call. Trimming took 1 base from V and 7 from J, leaving 19 bases between them. Germline loops: CDR1 SNHLY, CDR2 FYNNEI. The CDR3 runs 16 residues. CDR3 region: CASSEGVPGLGVEAFF. The CDR3 bases are TGTGCCAGCAGTGAAGGGGTGCCGGGCCTGGGCGTTGAAGCTTTCTTT. Full variable domain (remainder filled in from reference TRBV2 and TRBJ1-1): EPEVTQTPSHQVTQMGQEVILRCVPISNHLYFYWYRQILGQKVEFLVSFYNNEISEKSEIFDDQFSVERPDGSNFTLKIRSTKLEDSAMYFCASSEGVPGLGVEAFFGQGTRLTVV.

This sequence joins TRBV28 and TRBJ1-5; 8 positions agree with TRBD1. V dropped 6 bases and J dropped 9; count of bases not matched to a gene: 13. This CDR3 comprises 15 residues. CDR1 and CDR2 (germline): MDHEN, SYDVKM. The CDR3 DNA sequence: TGTGCCAGCAGAACGGGACAGGTGACCTCGGGGCCCCAGCATTTT. Residues: CASRTGQVTSGPQHF.

V is TRBV18 and J is TRBJ2-3; 7 bases are shared with TRBD1. The CDR3 contains 15 residues. V trimming: 6 bases; J trimming: 4 bases; junction bases outside the gene matches: 10. The germline CDR1 and CDR2 sequences are KGHSH and LQKENI. The CDR3 DNA reads as TGTGCCAGCTCCCGTGACAGGGAAGTCCCAGATACGCAGTATTTT. Encoded protein: CASSRDREVPDTQYF. Filled out from reference TRBV18 and TRBJ2-3, the complete variable domain reads NAGVMQNPRHLVRRRGQEARLRCSPMKGHSHVYWYRQLPEEGLKFMVYLQKENIIDESGMPKERFSAEFPKEGPSILRIQQVVRGDSAAYFCASSRDREVPDTQYFGPGTRLTVL.

The rearrangement joins TRBV11-1 to TRBJ2-7; a possible D gene is TRBD1 (6 bases). CDR3 length: 15 amino acids. Trimming left V 4 bases short and J 5 bases short, with 18 bases between. From germline, CDR1 is SGHAT and CDR2 FQDESV (reference sequence). In DNA, the CDR3 is TGTGCCAGCAGCTCCCTGAGCAGGGGCCGGGACGAGCAGTACTTC. It translates to CASSSLSRGRDEQYF.